These 29 T cell receptor beta chains came from one sample sequenced in a study of shared clonotypes between healthy human individuals. Method: immunoSEQ multiplex PCR; TCRdb's copy keeps in-frame clones and lacks some. The sample records approximately 1.1 million clones, approximately 78% being singletons. Specimen: memory CD4+ T cells from PBMCs. Subset indicated: CD45RA-negative fraction. Receptor source: a young man in good health. Some clones in this sample may be carry-over from other donors' samples.

The chain has TRBV4-1 and TRBJ2-2; 12 bases map to TRBD1. The J segment lost 9 bases and the V segment lost 3 bases, leaving 8 bases of the junction unmatched. CDR1 is MGHRA, CDR2 YSYEKL, per germline. CDR3 size: 16 residues. The CDR3 coding sequence is TGCGCCAGCAGCCAGGAACCGGGACAGGGGGCGCGGGAGCTGTTTTTT. Its protein product is CASSQEPGQGARELFF.

V usage is TRBV5-5 and J usage is TRBJ1-1; the D is unclear. The CDR3 length is 13 residues. Germline CDR1 is SGHKS and CDR2 is YYEKEE (reference sequence). V gave up 2 bases and J gave up 11 bases, with 16 bases separating them. The CDR3 region has the DNA TGTGCCAGCAGCTTCCGGACTGACCTGGGGGCTTTCTTT. The encoded protein is CASSFRTDLGAFF.

The gene calls are TRBV30 and TRBJ2-7; TRBD1 agrees at 9 bases. V was clipped by 5 bases and J by 2 bases; unmatched bases: 1. In germline, CDR1 is GTSNPN, CDR2 SVGIG (reference sequence). The CDR3 totals 12 residues. CDR3 DNA: TGTGCCTGGGACAGGGGGACCTACGAGCAGTACTTC. This translates into CAWDRGTYEQYF.

The chain carries TRBV5-1 and TRBJ2-7; 10 bases are a match to TRBD1. From germline, CDR1 is SGHRS and CDR2 YFSETQ. V lost 3 bases to trimming and J lost 6 bases; unmatched junction nucleotides: 3. The CDR3 runs to 13 residues. CDR3 sequence: CASSSTGGSEQYF. The CDR3 DNA follows: TGCGCCAGCAGCTCGACAGGGGGCAGCGAGCAGTACTTC.

The chain carries TRBV7-6 and TRBJ2-7; TRBD2 agrees at 9 bases. CDR1 and CDR2 from the germline V gene are SGHVS and FNYEAQ. The V segment lost 7 bases and the J segment 5 bases; nucleotides outside the gene matches: 15. This CDR3 contains 16 residues. The CDR3 sequence is CASTPRGLAGRDEQYF. In DNA form, the CDR3 reads TGTGCCAGCACACCCCGGGGGCTAGCGGGAAGGGACGAGCAGTACTTC.

This chain connects TRBV15 to TRBJ1-5; 7 positions match TRBD1. Per germline, CDR1 LNHNV and CDR2 YYDKDF (reference sequence). The length of the CDR3 is 15 residues. V lost 5 bases to trimming and J lost 4 bases; unmatched junction nucleotides: 8. The CDR3 sequence is CATSSRQGGNQPQHF. In DNA form, the CDR3 reads TGTGCCACCAGCTCCCGACAGGGAGGGAATCAGCCCCAGCATTTT. Complete variable domain (other parts from reference TRBV15 and TRBJ1-5): DAMVIQNPRYQVTQFGKPVTLSCSQTLNHNVMYWYQQKSSQAPKLLFHYYDKDFNNEADTPDNFQSRRPNTSFCFLDIRSPGLGDTAMYLCATSSRQGGNQPQHFGDGTRLSIL.

J is TRBJ2-2 and V is TRBV30; tentatively, D is TRBD1 (5 bases). Per the germline V gene, CDR1 is GTSNPN and CDR2 is SVGIG (reference sequence). The CDR3 is made up of 15 amino acids. Trimming removed 6 bases from V and 1 base from J, with 15 bases in between. This CDR3 reads CACPRGSRNTGELFF. The CDR3 DNA reads as TGTGCCTGTCCTAGGGGCAGTAGGAACACCGGGGAGCTGTTTTTT. The whole variable domain, filled in from reference TRBV30 and TRBJ2-2, reads SQTIHQWPATLVQPVGSPLSLECTVEGTSNPNLYWYRQAAGRGLQLLFYSVGIGQISSEVPQNLSASRPQDRQFILSSKKLLLSDSGFYLCACPRGSRNTGELFFGEGSRLTVL.

The V and J genes are TRBV5-6 and TRBJ1-2; D is undetermined. There are 14 residues in the CDR3. Trimming stripped 1 base from V and 4 bases from J, with 11 bases between. Germline loops: CDR1 SGHDT, CDR2 YYEEEE. This CDR3 reads CASSLSRYSYGYTF. CDR3 in DNA: TGTGCCAGCAGCTTGTCCAGGTACTCCTATGGCTACACCTTC. The full variable domain, in which reference TRBV5-6 and TRBJ1-2 provide the parts outside the CDR3, is DAGVTQSPTHLIKTRGQQVTLRCSPKSGHDTVSWYQQALGQGPQFIFQYYEEEERQRGNFPDRFSGHQFPNYSSELNVNALLLGDSALYLCASSLSRYSYGYTFGSGTRLTVV.

The rearrangement links TRBV9 to TRBJ2-3; the D gene is possibly TRBD2 (6 bases). V was trimmed by 0 bases and J by 0 bases, leaving 11 bases between them. The length of the CDR3 is 16 residues. The germline V gene has CDR1 SGDLS and CDR2 YYNGEE. The CDR3 DNA reads TGTGCCAGCAGCGTAGGAGGTAGCGGAAGCACAGATACGCAGTATTTT. The encoded protein is CASSVGGSGSTDTQYF.

The chain employs TRBV5-5 and TRBJ1-1; 7 bases are shared with TRBD1. Germline V CDR1 and CDR2: SGHKS, YYEKEE (reference sequence). CDR3 size: 14 residues. The V segment lost 4 bases and the J segment 1 base; nucleotides outside the gene matches: 4. In nucleotides, the CDR3 is TGTGCCAGCAGCCAGGGGGGAACGAACACTGAAGCTTTCTTT. Residues: CASSQGGTNTEAFF.

The V gene is TRBV19, the J gene TRBJ1-2; D is unresolved. The germline V gene has CDR1 LNHDA and CDR2 SQIVND (reference sequence). CDR3 length equals 15 residues. Trimming left V 3 bases short and J 2 bases short, with 13 bases between. The CDR3 region is CASSIGLSKNYGYTF. For the CDR3, the DNA is TGTGCCAGTAGTATCGGACTGAGTAAAAACTATGGCTACACCTTC.

The V gene is TRBV7-6, the J gene TRBJ2-1; D is ambiguous. Deletions cut 2 bases from V and 15 bases from J, with 11 bases between. Germline V CDR1 and CDR2: SGHVS, FNYEAQ. This CDR3 has 11 residues. The CDR3 spells CASSLRSFLFF. The CDR3, as DNA: TGTGCCAGCAGCTTACGAAGCTTCCTGTTCTTC.

V is TRBV7-3 and J is TRBJ2-7; the D gene could be TRBD1 or TRBD2 (6 bases each). Germline assignment: CDR1 SGHTA and CDR2 FQGTGA. CDR3 length: 16 amino acids. V dropped 4 bases and J dropped 6 bases, with 22 bases sitting between them. Here the CDR3 DNA reads TGTGCCAGCAGCTCCCAGATAGGGGGGCCCCTTGGCGAGCAGTACTTC. It is translated as CASSSQIGGPLGEQYF.

Note on this clone: One base separates it from a far larger clone, so it is likely a read error. Other nucleotide sequences in the sample specify the same CDR3. V and J are TRBV5-4 and TRBJ2-5; no clear D. V gave up 0 bases and J gave up 4 bases, with 1 base separating them. The CDR3 is 11 residues long. The germline V gene encodes CDR1 SGHNT and CDR2 YYREEE (reference sequence). CDR3 coding DNA: TGTGCCAGCAGCTTGGCAGAGACCCAGTACTTC. This sequence encodes CASSLAETQYF.

This clone was recorded only once. The V call is TRBV7-3, the J call TRBJ1-1; TRBD1 might be the D (6 bases). The CDR3 runs 13 residues. Trimming took off 8 bases at V and 4 bases at J, with 14 bases between the two ends. Germline loops: CDR1 SGHTA, CDR2 FQGTGA. CDR3 nucleotides: TGTGCCAGCGGAGGGGGATGGATCACTGAAGCTTTCTTT. Its protein product is CASGGGWITEAFF.

The chain links TRBV5-1 to TRBJ1-6; D not certain. V gave up 9 bases and J gave up 6 bases, with 16 bases separating them. The length of the CDR3 is 14 residues. Germline loops: CDR1 SGHRS, CDR2 YFSETQ. CDR3 bases: TGCGCCACGACGGTGTCAGGCGGTAATTCACCCCTCCACTTT. Translation gives CATTVSGGNSPLHF.

The genes are TRBV19 and TRBJ2-1, with D possibly being TRBD2 (6 bases). Trimming removed 3 bases from V and 8 bases from J, with 17 bases in between. CDR3 size: 15 residues. Germline-derived CDR1 and CDR2 are LNHDA and SQIVND (reference sequence). The CDR3 here is CASSIGGTQSDEQFF. CDR3 sequence (DNA): TGTGCCAGTAGTATTGGGGGGACTCAATCGGATGAGCAGTTCTTC.

This clone has a single count. The chain joins TRBV11-2 to TRBJ1-2; tentative D call: TRBD1 (6 bases). Trimming removed 6 bases at V and 2 bases at J, with 16 bases between. The CDR3 runs 15 residues. The V gene's germline CDR1 is SGHAT and CDR2 FQNNGV. Here the CDR3 reads CASSPTRTVNYGYTF. The CDR3 coding sequence is TGTGCCAGCAGTCCCACCCGGACAGTGAACTATGGCTACACCTTC.

V gene TRBV9 combines with J gene TRBJ2-5; 7 bases agree with TRBD2. In germline, CDR1 is SGDLS, CDR2 YYNGEE. The CDR3 is made up of 15 amino acids. V lost 0 bases to trimming and J lost 4 bases; unmatched junction nucleotides: 6. CDR3 in DNA: TGTGCCAGCAGCGTAGTGGGGGGGAGTGGAGAGACCCAGTACTTC. Residues: CASSVVGGSGETQYF.

V is TRBV7-8 and J is TRBJ2-2, with a tentative D call TRBD1 (5 bases). V was pared by 5 bases and J by 4 bases, with 14 bases between. Germline assignment: CDR1 SGHVS and CDR2 FQNEAQ. This CDR3 comprises 15 residues. The CDR3 nucleotides are TGTGCCAGCAGCCCGTCTCAGGGTCCCACCGGGGAGCTGTTTTTT. This sequence encodes CASSPSQGPTGELFF.

The rearrangement joins TRBV15 to TRBJ2-2; perhaps TRBD1 as D (5 bases). This CDR3 has 14 amino acids. CDR1 is LNHNV, CDR2 YYDKDF, per germline (reference sequence). With 0 bases removed from V and 4 bases from J, the gap between germline ends came to 6 bases. The CDR3 coding sequence is TGTGCCACCAGCAGAGAAGGGGCCACCGGGGAGCTGTTTTTT. It translates to CATSREGATGELFF. The whole variable domain, filled in from reference TRBV15 and TRBJ2-2, reads DAMVIQNPRYQVTQFGKPVTLSCSQTLNHNVMYWYQQKSSQAPKLLFHYYDKDFNNEADTPDNFQSRRPNTSFCFLDIRSPGLGDTAMYLCATSREGATGELFFGEGSRLTVL.

V gene TRBV7-9 combines with J gene TRBJ1-2; no definite D call. CDR3 length: 15 residues. With 0 bases removed from V and 0 bases from J, the gap between germline ends came to 8 bases. Looked up from germline, CDR1 is SEHNR and CDR2 is FQNEAQ (reference sequence). The CDR3 is CASSLASTANYGYTF. The CDR3 DNA reads TGTGCCAGCAGCTTAGCGTCAACCGCTAACTATGGCTACACCTTC. The full variable domain, rest sourced from reference TRBV7-9 and TRBJ1-2, is DTGVSQNPRHKITKRGQNVTFRCDPISEHNRLYWYRQTLGQGPEFLTYFQNEAQLEKSRLLSDRFSAERPKGSFSTLEIQRTEQGDSAMYLCASSLASTANYGYTFGSGTRLTVV.

The J gene is TRBJ2-7, the V gene TRBV5-6; tentatively, D is TRBD1 or TRBD2 (5 bases each). The CDR3 covers 15 residues. In germline, CDR1 is SGHDT, CDR2 YYEEEE. Trimming removed 0 bases from V and 2 bases from J, with 12 bases in between. CDR3 DNA sequence: TGTGCCAGCAGCTTGGTGGCAGGGAGCACCTACGAGCAGTACTTC. Amino acids: CASSLVAGSTYEQYF.

This chain connects TRBV5-4 to TRBJ2-7, with a possible D match to TRBD2 (5 bases). Between the trimmed V and J ends, which lost 0 bases and 13 bases, there was a span of 17 bases. Germline V CDR1 and CDR2: SGHNT, YYREEE (reference sequence). This CDR3 comprises 13 residues. CDR3 amino acids: CASSLGAGEKSYF. DNA of the CDR3: TGTGCCAGCAGCTTGGGAGCCGGGGAGAAGAGTTACTTC.

Comments on this clone: This is likely an artifact of a read error, given a far larger clone one base away. The identical CDR3 is also encoded by other nucleotide sequences in the sample. V gene TRBV29-1 combines with J gene TRBJ1-1; D possibly corresponds to TRBD1 (5 bases). Looked up from germline, CDR1 is SQVTM and CDR2 is ANQGSEA. The length of the CDR3 is 15 residues. The CDR3 region has the DNA TGCAGCGTTGACGCAGGGTGGGGGATGAACACTGAAGCTTTTTTT. Translated, it gives CSVDAGWGMNTEAFF.

The genes are TRBV6-1 and TRBJ1-5; D may be TRBD1 (6 bases). The CDR3 runs 13 residues. Germline CDR1 reads MNHNS; CDR2 reads SASEGT. The V gene lost 8 bases and the J gene lost 2 bases, with 10 bases spanning the gap. The CDR3 loop reads CASSGARNQPQHF. CDR3 bases: TGTGCCAGCTCAGGGGCCCGCAATCAGCCCCAGCATTTT.

Only one count was recorded for this clone. Other DNA sequences in this sample translate to the same CDR3. V is TRBV9 and J is TRBJ2-5; D is possibly TRBD2 (6 bases). The V gene lost 2 bases and the J gene lost 5 bases, with 10 bases spanning the gap. The germline V gene encodes CDR1 SGDLS and CDR2 YYNGEE. There are 13 residues in the CDR3. CDR3 sequence reads: CASSVSGGETQYF. The CDR3 DNA reads TGTGCCAGCAGCGTGAGTGGGGGGGAGACCCAGTACTTC.

In its sample, this clone was seen a few times. V is TRBV5-6 and J is TRBJ1-2; no clear D gene. V lost 4 bases and J 8 bases, leaving 12 bases between the germline ends. The germline V gene has CDR1 SGHDT and CDR2 YYEEEE. The CDR3 consists of 12 residues. CDR3 protein: CASSLLERGYTF. CDR3 nucleotides: TGTGCCAGCAGCCTACTGGAACGGGGCTACACCTTC.

The J gene is TRBJ1-1, the V gene TRBV28, with a tentative D call TRBD1 (5 bases). This CDR3 spans 13 amino acids. Germline CDR1 reads MDHEN; CDR2 reads SYDVKM. With 4 bases removed from V and 11 bases from J, the gap between germline ends came to 17 bases. The CDR3 sequence: CASSSVSGYRAFF. The CDR3 DNA sequence: TGTGCCAGCAGTTCTGTGTCGGGCTACAGGGCTTTCTTT.